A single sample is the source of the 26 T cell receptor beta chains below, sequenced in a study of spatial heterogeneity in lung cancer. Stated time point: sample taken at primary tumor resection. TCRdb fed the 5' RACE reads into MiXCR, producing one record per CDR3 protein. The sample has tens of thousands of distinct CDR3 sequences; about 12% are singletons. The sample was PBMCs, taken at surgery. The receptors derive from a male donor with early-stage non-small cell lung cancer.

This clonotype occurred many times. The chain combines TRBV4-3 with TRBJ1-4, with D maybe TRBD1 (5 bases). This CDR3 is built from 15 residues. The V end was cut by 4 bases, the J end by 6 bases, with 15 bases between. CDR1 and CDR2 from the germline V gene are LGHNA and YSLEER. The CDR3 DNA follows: TGCGCCAGCAGCCTATTCGACAGTCTGGATGAAAAACTGTTTTTT. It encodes CASSLFDSLDEKLFF.

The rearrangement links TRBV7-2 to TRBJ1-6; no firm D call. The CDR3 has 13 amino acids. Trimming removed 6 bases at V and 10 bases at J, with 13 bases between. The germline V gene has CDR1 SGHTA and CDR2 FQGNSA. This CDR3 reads CASSRARSSPLHF. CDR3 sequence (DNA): TGTGCCAGCAGTCGTGCTCGGTCCTCACCCCTCCACTTT.

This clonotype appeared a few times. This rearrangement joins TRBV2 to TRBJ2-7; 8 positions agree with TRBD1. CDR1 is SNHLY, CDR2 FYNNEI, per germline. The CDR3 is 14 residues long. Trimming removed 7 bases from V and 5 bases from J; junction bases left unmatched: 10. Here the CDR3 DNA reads TGTGCCAGCACCGAGCGGCAGGGGGCCAACGAGCAGTACTTC. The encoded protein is CASTERQGANEQYF.

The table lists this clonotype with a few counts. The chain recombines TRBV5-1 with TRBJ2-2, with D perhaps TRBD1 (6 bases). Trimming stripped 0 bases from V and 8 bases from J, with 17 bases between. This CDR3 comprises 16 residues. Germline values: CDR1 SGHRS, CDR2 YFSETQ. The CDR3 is CASSLAEGVPPGELFF. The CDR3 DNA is TGCGCCAGCAGCTTGGCTGAGGGGGTGCCTCCTGGGGAGCTGTTTTTT.

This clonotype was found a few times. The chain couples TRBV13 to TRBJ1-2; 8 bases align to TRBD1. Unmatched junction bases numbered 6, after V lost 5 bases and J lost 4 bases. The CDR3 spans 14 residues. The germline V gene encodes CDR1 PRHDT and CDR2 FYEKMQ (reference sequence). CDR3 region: CASSLDRGGYGYTF. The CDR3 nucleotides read TGTGCCAGCAGCCTCGACAGGGGTGGCTATGGCTACACCTTC.

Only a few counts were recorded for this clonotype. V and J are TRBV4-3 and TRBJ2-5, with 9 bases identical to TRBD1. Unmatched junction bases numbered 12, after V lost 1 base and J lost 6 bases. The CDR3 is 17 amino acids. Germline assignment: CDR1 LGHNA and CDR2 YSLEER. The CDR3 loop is CASSQALTGTGLQTQYF. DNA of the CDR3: TGCGCCAGCAGCCAAGCTTTAACCGGGACAGGGCTTCAGACCCAGTACTTC.

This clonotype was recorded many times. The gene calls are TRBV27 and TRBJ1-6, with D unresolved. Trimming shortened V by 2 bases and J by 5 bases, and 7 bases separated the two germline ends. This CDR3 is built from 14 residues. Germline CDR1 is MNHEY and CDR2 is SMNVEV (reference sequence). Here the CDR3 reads CASSLRQNNSPLHF. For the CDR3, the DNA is TGTGCCAGCAGTTTACGGCAGAATAATTCACCCCTCCACTTT.

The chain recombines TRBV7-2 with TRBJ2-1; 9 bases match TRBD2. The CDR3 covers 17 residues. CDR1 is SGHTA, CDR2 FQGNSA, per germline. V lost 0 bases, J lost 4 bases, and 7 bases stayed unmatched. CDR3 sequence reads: CASSLAPSGAGYNEQFF. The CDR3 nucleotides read TGTGCCAGCAGCTTAGCCCCTAGCGGGGCGGGGTACAATGAGCAGTTCTTC.

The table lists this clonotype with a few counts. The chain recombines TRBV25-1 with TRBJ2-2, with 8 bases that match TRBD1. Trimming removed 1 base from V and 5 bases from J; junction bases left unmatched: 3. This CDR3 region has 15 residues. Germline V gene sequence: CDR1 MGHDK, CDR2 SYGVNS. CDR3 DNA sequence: TGTGCCAGCAGTGAATGGGACAGGTTTACCGGGGAGCTGTTTTTT. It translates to CASSEWDRFTGELFF.

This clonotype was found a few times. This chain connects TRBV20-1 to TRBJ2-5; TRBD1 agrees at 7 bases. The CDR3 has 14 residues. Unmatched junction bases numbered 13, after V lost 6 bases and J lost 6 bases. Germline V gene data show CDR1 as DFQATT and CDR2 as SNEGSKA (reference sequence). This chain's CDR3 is CSATLAQGPKTQYF. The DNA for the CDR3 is TGCAGTGCCACACTCGCACAGGGGCCCAAGACCCAGTACTTC.

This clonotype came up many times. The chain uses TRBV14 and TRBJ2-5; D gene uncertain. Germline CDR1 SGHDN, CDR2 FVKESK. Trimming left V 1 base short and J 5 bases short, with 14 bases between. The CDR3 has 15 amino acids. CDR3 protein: CASSQGKFEMETQYF. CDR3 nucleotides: TGTGCCAGCAGCCAAGGGAAGTTCGAGATGGAGACCCAGTACTTC.

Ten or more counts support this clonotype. CDR3 coding DNA: TGCGCCAGCAGCCATCTCGCCCGCGAGGGGCGACTGAACACTGAAGCTTTCTTT. Residues: CASSHLAREGRLNTEAFF. This chain connects TRBV4-1 to TRBJ1-1; tentative D call: TRBD1 (5 bases). Germline V CDR1 and CDR2: MGHRA, YSYEKL. V lost 3 bases and J 0 bases, leaving 20 bases between the germline ends. The CDR3 extends over 18 amino acids.

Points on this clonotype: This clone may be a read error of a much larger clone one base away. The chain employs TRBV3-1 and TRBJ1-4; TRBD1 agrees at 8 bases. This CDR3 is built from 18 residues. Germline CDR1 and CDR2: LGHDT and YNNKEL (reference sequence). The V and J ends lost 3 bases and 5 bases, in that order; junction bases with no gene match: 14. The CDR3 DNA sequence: TGTGCCAGCAGCCATGATCCGGTAACCAGGGGGCAGAATGAAAAACTGTTTTTT. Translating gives CASSHDPVTRGQNEKLFF. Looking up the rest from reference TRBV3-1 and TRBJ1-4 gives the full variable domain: DTAVSQTPKYLVTQMGNDKSIKCEQNLGHDTMYWYKQDSKKFLKIMFSYNNKELIINETVPNRFSPKSPDKAHLNLHINSLELGDSAVYFCASSHDPVTRGQNEKLFFGSGTQLSVL.

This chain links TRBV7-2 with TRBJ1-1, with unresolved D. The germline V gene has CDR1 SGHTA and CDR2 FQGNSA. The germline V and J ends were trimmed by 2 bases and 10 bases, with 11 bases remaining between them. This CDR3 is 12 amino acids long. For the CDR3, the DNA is TGTGCCAGCAGCTTAATGTCCGAGAGAGCTTTCTTT. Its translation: CASSLMSERAFF. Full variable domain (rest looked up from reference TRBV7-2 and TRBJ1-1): GAGVSQSPSNKVTEKGKDVELRCDPISGHTALYWYRQSLGQGLEFLIYFQGNSAPDKSGLPSDRFSAERTGGSVSTLTIQRTQQEDSAVYLCASSLMSERAFFGQGTRLTVV.

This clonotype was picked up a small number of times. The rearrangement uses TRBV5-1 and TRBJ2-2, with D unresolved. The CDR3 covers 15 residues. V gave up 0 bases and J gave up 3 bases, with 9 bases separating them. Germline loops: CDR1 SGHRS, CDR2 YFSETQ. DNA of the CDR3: TGCGCCAGCAGCTTGGAGTATGGAGACACCGGGGAGCTGTTTTTT. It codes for CASSLEYGDTGELFF.

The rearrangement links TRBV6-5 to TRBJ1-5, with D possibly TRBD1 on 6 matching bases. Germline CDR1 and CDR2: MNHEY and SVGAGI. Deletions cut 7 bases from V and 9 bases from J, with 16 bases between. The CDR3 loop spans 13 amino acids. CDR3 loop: CASTPTGGPPQHF. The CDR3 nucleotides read TGTGCCAGCACCCCCACGGGGGGCCCGCCCCAGCATTTT.

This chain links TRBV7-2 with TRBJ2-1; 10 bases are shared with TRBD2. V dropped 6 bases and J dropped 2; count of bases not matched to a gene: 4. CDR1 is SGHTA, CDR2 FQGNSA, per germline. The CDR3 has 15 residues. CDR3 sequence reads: CASSSSGGPYNEQFF. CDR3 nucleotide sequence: TGTGCCAGCAGTTCTAGCGGGGGCCCCTACAATGAGCAGTTCTTC.

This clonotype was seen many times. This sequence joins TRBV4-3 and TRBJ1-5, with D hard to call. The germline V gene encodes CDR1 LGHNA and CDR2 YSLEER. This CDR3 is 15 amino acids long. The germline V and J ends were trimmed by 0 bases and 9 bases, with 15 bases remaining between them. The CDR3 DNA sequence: TGCGCCAGCAGCCAAGAGGTACAGTTGTCTCGGCCCCAGCATTTT. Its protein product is CASSQEVQLSRPQHF.

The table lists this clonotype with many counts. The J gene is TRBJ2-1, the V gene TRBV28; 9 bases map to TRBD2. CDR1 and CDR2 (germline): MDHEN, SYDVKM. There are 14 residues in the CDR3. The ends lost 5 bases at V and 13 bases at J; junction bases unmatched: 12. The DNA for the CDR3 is TGTGCCAGCAGTGCATCCTCTGGCGGGGGGGCACAGTTCTTC. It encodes CASSASSGGGAQFF.

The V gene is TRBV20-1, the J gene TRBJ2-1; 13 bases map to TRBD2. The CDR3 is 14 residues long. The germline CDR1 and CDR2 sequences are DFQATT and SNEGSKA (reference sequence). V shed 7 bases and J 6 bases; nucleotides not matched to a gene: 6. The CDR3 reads CSVELAGGINEQFF. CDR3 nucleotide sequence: TGCAGTGTAGAACTAGCGGGAGGGATCAATGAGCAGTTCTTC.

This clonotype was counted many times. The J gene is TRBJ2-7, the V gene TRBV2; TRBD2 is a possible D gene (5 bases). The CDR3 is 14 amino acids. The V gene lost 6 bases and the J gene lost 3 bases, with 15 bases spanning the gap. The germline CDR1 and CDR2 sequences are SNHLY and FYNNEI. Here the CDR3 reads CASSAHGRGYEQYF. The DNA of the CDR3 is TGTGCCAGCAGCGCCCACGGACGGGGCTACGAGCAGTACTTC. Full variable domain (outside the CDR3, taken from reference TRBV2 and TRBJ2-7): EPEVTQTPSHQVTQMGQEVILRCVPISNHLYFYWYRQILGQKVEFLVSFYNNEISEKSEIFDDQFSVERPDGSNFTLKIRSTKLEDSAMYFCASSAHGRGYEQYFGPGTRLTVT.

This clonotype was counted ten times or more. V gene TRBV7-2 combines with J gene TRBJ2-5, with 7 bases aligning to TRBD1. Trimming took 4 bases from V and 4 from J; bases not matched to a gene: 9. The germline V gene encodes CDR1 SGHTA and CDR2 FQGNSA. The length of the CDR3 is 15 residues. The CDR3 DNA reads TGTGCCAGCAGCTCGACCCGTTCAGGGGGAGAGACCCAGTACTTC. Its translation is CASSSTRSGGETQYF.

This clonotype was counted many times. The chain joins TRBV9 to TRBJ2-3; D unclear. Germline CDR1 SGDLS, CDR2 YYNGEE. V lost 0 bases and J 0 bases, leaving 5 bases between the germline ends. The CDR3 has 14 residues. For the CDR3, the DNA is TGTGCCAGCAGCGTAGGGAGAAGCACAGATACGCAGTATTTT. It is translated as CASSVGRSTDTQYF.

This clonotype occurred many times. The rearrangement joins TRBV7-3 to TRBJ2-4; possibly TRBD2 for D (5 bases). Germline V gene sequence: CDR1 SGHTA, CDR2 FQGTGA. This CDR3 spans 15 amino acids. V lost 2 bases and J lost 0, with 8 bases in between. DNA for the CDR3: TGTGCCAGCAGCTTATTGGCGGGAGCCAAAAACATTCAGTACTTC. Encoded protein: CASSLLAGAKNIQYF.

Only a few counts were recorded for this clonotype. Here the CDR3 reads CASSLAAGASTDTQYF. For the CDR3, the DNA is TGTGCCAGCAGCTTGGCCGCGGGGGCCAGCACAGATACGCAGTATTTT. The chain links TRBV5-4 to TRBJ2-3, with TRBD2 as a possible D gene (7 bases). Germline CDR1 SGHNT, CDR2 YYREEE (reference sequence). The V gene lost 0 bases and the J gene lost 0 bases, with 11 bases spanning the gap. This CDR3 spans 16 amino acids.

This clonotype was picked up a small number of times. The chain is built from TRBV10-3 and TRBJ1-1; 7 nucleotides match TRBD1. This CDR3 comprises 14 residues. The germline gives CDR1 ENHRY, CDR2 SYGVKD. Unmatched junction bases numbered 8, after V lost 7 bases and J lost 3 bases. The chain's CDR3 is CAINMGQPDTEAFF. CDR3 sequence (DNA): TGTGCCATCAATATGGGACAGCCCGACACTGAAGCTTTCTTT.